The 21 T cell receptor beta chains presented below share a single source sample, sequenced in a study of shared clonotypes between healthy human individuals. TCRdb's table, derived via immunoSEQ multiplex PCR, lists solely in-frame clones and lacks some. This sample has 1.5 million to 1.9 million clones; about 98% occur once, and the top ten carry roughly 0.45%. The sequencing sample was made of naive CD4+ T cells sorted from blood. Subset: CD45RA+ positively selected. The receptors come from a man aged 25-45 years in good health.

This chain links TRBV10-3 with TRBJ1-2; possible D gene TRBD1, 6 bases. Trimming pared 0 bases from V and 4 bases from J, leaving 15 bases between. The CDR3 has 16 amino acids. The germline CDR1 and CDR2 sequences are ENHRY and SYGVKD. CDR3 in DNA: TGTGCCATCAGTGAGTCTGGGGGCCCGTGGACCTATGGCTACACCTTC. Protein: CAISESGGPWTYGYTF.

This clone was counted a single time. The genes are TRBV18 and TRBJ2-2, with D hard to call. Trimming removed 2 bases from V and 6 bases from J, with 10 bases in between. Germline assignment: CDR1 KGHSH and CDR2 LQKENI. This CDR3 has 14 amino acids. The CDR3 DNA reads as TGTGCCAGCTCACCAAACCTGGGTGCCGGGGAGCTGTTTTTT. Residues: CASSPNLGAGELFF.

V is TRBV18 and J is TRBJ1-1; 11 bases agree with TRBD1. The length of the CDR3 is 15 residues. Germline V gene data show CDR1 as KGHSH and CDR2 as LQKENI. Unmatched junction bases numbered 3, after V lost 3 bases and J lost 3 bases. The CDR3 protein is CASSPWDRGDTEAFF. Written as DNA, the CDR3 is TGTGCCAGCTCACCTTGGGACAGGGGGGACACTGAAGCTTTCTTT.

The J gene is TRBJ2-5, the V gene TRBV19; D is unresolved. The germline V gene encodes CDR1 LNHDA and CDR2 SQIVND (reference sequence). The CDR3 runs 14 residues. Trimming removed 5 bases from V and 5 bases from J, with 15 bases in between. The DNA of the CDR3 is TGTGCCAGTAGTCCTGTGGCGGTCTCGGAGACCCAGTACTTC. Translating it yields CASSPVAVSETQYF.

For this clone: Different DNA sequences within this sample yield the same CDR3. The chain has TRBV5-4 and TRBJ2-5; TRBD2 is a possible D gene (6 bases). The CDR3 sequence is 12 residues long. Germline-derived CDR1 and CDR2 are SGHNT and YYREEE (reference sequence). Trimming took off 1 base at V and 5 bases at J, with 6 bases between the two ends. The DNA of the CDR3 is TGTGCCAGCAGCTTGAGCGGGGAGACCCAGTACTTC. Translation: CASSLSGETQYF. Looking up the rest from reference TRBV5-4 and TRBJ2-5 gives the full variable domain: ETGVTQSPTHLIKTRGQQVTLRCSSQSGHNTVSWYQQALGQGPQFIFQYYREEENGRGNFPPRFSGLQFPNYSSELNVNALELDDSALYLCASSLSGETQYFGPGTRLLVL.

The V gene is TRBV7-3, the J gene TRBJ1-1; D is ambiguous. CDR1 and CDR2 (germline): SGHTA, FQGTGA. This CDR3 region has 17 residues. The germline V and J ends were trimmed by 4 bases and 1 base, with 19 bases remaining between them. The CDR3 region is CASSSQGPFSGNTEAFF. The CDR3 DNA reads TGTGCCAGCAGCTCGCAAGGCCCGTTCTCCGGGAACACTGAAGCTTTCTTT.

The gene calls are TRBV5-6 and TRBJ1-4; possible D gene TRBD1, 5 bases. The CDR3 loop spans 17 amino acids. Germline-derived CDR1 and CDR2 are SGHDT and YYEEEE. V was shortened by 6 bases and J by 2 bases, with 20 bases between the two germline ends. CDR3 amino acids: CASTWGSGGVTNEKLFF. CDR3 DNA sequence: TGTGCCAGCACTTGGGGGAGTGGTGGAGTGACTAATGAAAAACTGTTTTTT.

V gene TRBV5-8 combines with J gene TRBJ2-7, with D unresolved. This CDR3 is 14 amino acids long. V was clipped by 0 bases and J by 4 bases, with 11 bases between them. Per the germline V gene, CDR1 is SGHTS and CDR2 is YDEGEE. CDR3 loop: CASSLAPGGYEQYF. CDR3 bases: TGTGCCAGCAGCTTGGCCCCGGGTGGGTACGAGCAGTACTTC.

The chain couples TRBV29-1 to TRBJ2-2; no firm D call. Trimming removed 6 bases from V and 5 bases from J, with 13 bases in between. Per the germline V gene, CDR1 is SQVTM and CDR2 is ANQGSEA. This CDR3 region has 13 residues. The CDR3 region has the DNA TGCAGCGTGGACCCCAATCTAACCGGGGAGCTGTTTTTT. Translated, it gives CSVDPNLTGELFF.

This clone has only one observation. The rearrangement links TRBV4-3 to TRBJ2-7, with D uncertain. The CDR3 is 16 amino acids. The V gene lost 1 base and the J gene lost 3 bases, with 16 bases spanning the gap. Germline V gene lookup returns CDR1 LGHNA and CDR2 YSLEER. The CDR3 loop is CASSQGLGSPGYEQYF. For the CDR3, the DNA is TGCGCCAGCAGCCAAGGGTTGGGTAGTCCGGGCTACGAGCAGTACTTC.

This clone was counted a single time. The chain couples TRBV10-2 to TRBJ2-1; 8 bases fit TRBD2. After removal of 5 bases from V and 1 base from J, the junction contained 10 bases not matched to a gene. The length of the CDR3 is 17 residues. CDR1 and CDR2 (germline): WSHSY, SAAADI. The CDR3 nucleotides read TGCGCCAGCAGTCTAAGGGTACTAGCGGAGTCCTACAATGAGCAGTTCTTC. Encoded protein: CASSLRVLAESYNEQFF.

The V gene is TRBV9, the J gene TRBJ2-2, with D unresolved. Per the germline V gene, CDR1 is SGDLS and CDR2 is YYNGEE. The V end was cut by 3 bases, the J end by 5 bases, with 8 bases between. This CDR3 is built from 13 residues. CDR3: CASSAAGTGELFF. For the CDR3, the DNA is TGTGCCAGCAGCGCCGCCGGGACCGGGGAGCTGTTTTTT.

The V call is TRBV6-5, the J call TRBJ2-6; D possibly corresponds to TRBD2 (5 bases). V shed 2 bases and J shed 0 bases, with 8 bases lying between them. Germline V lookup: CDR1 MNHEY, CDR2 SVGAGI. This CDR3 has 16 amino acids. Here the CDR3 reads CASSYGLFSGANVLTF. CDR3 sequence (DNA): TGTGCCAGCAGTTACGGACTCTTCTCTGGGGCCAACGTCCTGACTTTC.

There are a few counts of this clone. The J gene is TRBJ1-1, the V gene TRBV30, with a tentative D call TRBD1 (6 bases). The germline CDR1 and CDR2 sequences are GTSNPN and SVGIG (reference sequence). Trimming removed 1 base from V and 0 bases from J, with 9 bases in between. This CDR3 has 14 amino acids. The CDR3 DNA follows: TGTGCCTGGAGTGAAGGACAGTTGAACACTGAAGCTTTCTTT. Protein: CAWSEGQLNTEAFF.

The table lists this clone with a count of one. The chain employs TRBV9 and TRBJ1-4, with 11 bases lining up with TRBD1. The CDR3 has 18 residues. The germline gives CDR1 SGDLS, CDR2 YYNGEE. V was clipped by 4 bases and J by 0 bases; unmatched bases: 8. The CDR3 region is CASSSGTGGSTTNEKLFF. The DNA for the CDR3 is TGTGCCAGCAGCTCAGGGACAGGGGGATCGACAACTAATGAAAAACTGTTTTTT. The whole variable domain, filled in from reference TRBV9 and TRBJ1-4, reads DSGVTQTPKHLITATGQRVTLRCSPRSGDLSVYWYQQSLDQGLQFLIQYYNGEERAKGNILERFSAQQFPDLHSELNLSSLELGDSALYFCASSSGTGGSTTNEKLFFGSGTQLSVL.

This sequence joins TRBV5-6 and TRBJ1-1; no definite D call. The V and J ends lost 2 bases and 0 bases respectively, with 11 bases between them. Germline V gene lookup returns CDR1 SGHDT and CDR2 YYEEEE. The CDR3 has 15 residues. The DNA for the CDR3 is TGTGCCAGCAGCTTCCGATCTCTCCTGAACACTGAAGCTTTCTTT. This translates into CASSFRSLLNTEAFF.

J is TRBJ2-2 and V is TRBV15, with TRBD2 as a possible D gene (6 bases). The CDR3 is 16 residues long. Germline V CDR1 and CDR2: LNHNV, YYDKDF (reference sequence). The germline V and J ends were trimmed by 1 base and 5 bases, with 14 bases remaining between them. This CDR3 is CATSRVGRSRTGELFF. The CDR3 DNA follows: TGTGCCACCAGCAGAGTCGGGAGATCGCGTACCGGGGAGCTGTTTTTT.

J is TRBJ2-2 and V is TRBV18, with D possibly called TRBD1 or TRBD2 (5 bases each). V lost 3 bases to trimming and J lost 6 bases, with 17 bases between them. The CDR3 loop spans 16 amino acids. Germline V gene data show CDR1 as KGHSH and CDR2 as LQKENI. CDR3 sequence reads: CASSPLLGEAAGELFF. CDR3 sequence (DNA): TGTGCCAGCTCACCCCTCCTGGGGGAAGCCGCCGGGGAGCTGTTTTTT.

The chain joins TRBV6-1 to TRBJ2-7; the match to TRBD1 covers 7 bases. V lost 5 bases, J lost 6 bases, and 7 bases stayed unmatched. There are 13 residues in the CDR3. Germline assignment: CDR1 MNHNS and CDR2 SASEGT. The CDR3 region is CASSTGQFFEQYF. The CDR3 bases are TGTGCCAGCAGTACGGGACAGTTCTTCGAGCAGTACTTC.

The chain combines TRBV18 with TRBJ1-5; TRBD1 agrees at 7 bases. The CDR3 totals 17 residues. Germline V lookup: CDR1 KGHSH, CDR2 LQKENI. J was trimmed by 2 bases and V by 3 bases; bases with no gene match: 10. CDR3 residues: CASSPKGLDRGNQPQHF. The CDR3 DNA reads TGTGCCAGCTCACCGAAAGGGTTAGACAGGGGCAATCAGCCCCAGCATTTT.

The rearrangement links TRBV19 to TRBJ1-4; D is undetermined. The V end was cut by 4 bases, the J end by 3 bases, with 12 bases between. Germline V lookup: CDR1 LNHDA, CDR2 SQIVND (reference sequence). The CDR3 has 15 residues. The CDR3 bases are TGTGCCAGTAGTACAGAGGGATGGGCTAATGAAAAACTGTTTTTT. Translation: CASSTEGWANEKLFF.